This T cell receptor beta chain was identified during a study of blood T cell repertoires in COVID-19. Study context: Donors in the United States, Italy and Spain gave samples during acute or convalescent COVID-19.

V shed 6 bases, J shed 3 bases, and the junction held 8 bases outside the gene matches. The CDR3 covers 15 residues. Per the germline V gene, CDR1 is SGHTA and CDR2 is FQGNSA. Individuals aged roughly 18 to 100 years were recruited from roughly 23 US areas. Each participant's cohort was designated according to participant-reported clinical history. Either two negative PCRs, clearance, or symptom resolution qualified Cohort 3 donors as recovered. The protocol was immunoSEQ multiplex PCR, while the TCRdb copy is restricted to in-frame clones and leaves out a portion. The sample consists of approximately 180,000 clones, 70% to 80% of them appearing once.

The rearrangement joins TRBV7-2 to TRBJ2-1; TRBD2 agrees at 7 bases. The sequence came from a woman in her 50s who had recovered from COVID-19. Input material: PBMCs or T cells enriched from blood (not recorded which). CDR3 bases: TGTGCCAGCAGTGGTAGCAGCGGGGACTACAATGAGCAGTTCTTC. It codes for CASSGSSGDYNEQFF.